A selection of T cell receptor beta chains follows, all from one sample in a study of blood T cell repertoires in COVID-19. Sequenced by immunoSEQ multiplex PCR; TCRdb stores in-frame clones only, minus some. Of 75,000 to 80,000 clones in the sample, around nine tenths were seen once. The sample comprised peripheral blood. The source is a human donor in a cohort sampled during active COVID-19. CDR3s include the opening cysteine and the closing phenylalanine or tryptophan. Each record gives: clone size, V gene, J gene, D gene, CDR3 protein, CDR3 DNA. D genes are given only for firm matches. Size is omitted from some rows. Given values are once, few, many or a class for expanded clones.

NA	TRBV6-5	TRBJ2-1	NA	CASSYPGVHEQFF	TGTGCCAGCAGTTACCCCGGGGTCCATGAGCAGTTCTTC
NA	TRBV12-3/TRBV12-4	TRBJ1-2	NA	CASYTGSHYGYTF	TGTGCCAGCTATACAGGGAGTCACTATGGCTACACCTTC
once	TRBV27	TRBJ1-5	NA	CASSLQGNSNQPQHF	TGTGCCAGCAGTTTGCAGGGTAACAGCAATCAGCCCCAGCATTTT
once	TRBV6-5	TRBJ1-2	TRBD1	CASEGAWGYGYTF	TGTGCCAGCGAGGGGGCGTGGGGCTATGGCTACACCTTC
NA	TRBV25-1	TRBJ2-7	TRBD1	CASSDDRGYYEQYF	TGTGCCAGCAGTGACGACAGGGGGTACTACGAGCAGTACTTC
NA	TRBV5-6	TRBJ1-2	NA	CASSLWGLPDTNYGYTF	TGTGCCAGCAGCTTGTGGGGACTTCCCGATACTAACTATGGCTACACCTTC
NA	TRBV7-3	TRBJ2-1	TRBD2	CASSFYTGTSAEQFF	TGTGCCAGCAGCTTCTACACCGGGACTAGCGCGGAGCAGTTCTTC
NA	TRBV6-6	TRBJ1-2	TRBD1	CASSTPPGQGLGYTF	TGTGCCAGCAGTACCCCCCCGGGACAGGGTTTGGGCTACACCTTC
once	TRBV18	TRBJ1-5	TRBD1	CASSPRGQLNQPQHF	TGTGCCAGCTCACCGAGGGGACAGTTAAATCAGCCCCAGCATTTT
NA	TRBV11-2	TRBJ2-5	NA	CASSSRGGFQETQYF	TGTGCCAGCAGCTCGAGGGGGGGGTTCCAAGAGACCCAGTACTTC
NA	TRBV6-5	TRBJ1-5	NA	CASSYSQGSNQPQHF	TGTGCCAGCAGTTACTCGCAGGGCAGCAATCAGCCCCAGCATTTT
NA	TRBV29-1	TRBJ2-3	NA	CSVQGSTDTQYF	TGCAGCGTCCAGGGATCCACAGATACGCAGTATTTT
NA	TRBV7-9	TRBJ1-6	TRBD1	CASSRQGANSPLHF	TGTGCCAGCAGCCGACAGGGGGCAAATTCACCCCTCCACTTT
NA	TRBV11-2	TRBJ1-2	NA	CASSFGEGGYTF	TGTGCCAGCAGCTTCGGGGAGGGCGGCTACACCTTC
NA	TRBV27	TRBJ2-5	TRBD2	CASSPTRGGRQETQYF	TGTGCCAGCAGTCCGACCCGCGGGGGGCGACAAGAGACCCAGTACTTC
NA	TRBV4-2	TRBJ2-3	NA	CASSQGQLEGQQYF	TGTGCCAGCAGCCAGGGGCAATTAGAAGGACAGCAGTATTTT
NA	TRBV27	TRBJ1-5	TRBD1	CASSLTGGSNQPQHF	TGTGCCAGCAGTTTAACAGGGGGGAGCAATCAGCCCCAGCATTTT
once	TRBV2	TRBJ2-5	NA	CASTAGRQETQYF	TGTGCCAGCACGGCAGGGAGGCAAGAGACCCAGTACTTC
NA	TRBV6-2/TRBV6-3	TRBJ2-1	TRBD2	CASSYIGRGANEQFF	TGTGCCAGCAGTTACATCGGGCGGGGGGCCAATGAGCAGTTCTTC
NA	TRBV2	TRBJ2-7	NA	CASGDTPGYEQYF	TGTGCCAGTGGGGACACCCCGGGGTACGAGCAGTACTTC
NA	TRBV3-1/TRBV3-2	TRBJ1-4	TRBD1	CASSQADRGLPNEKLFF	TGTGCCAGCAGCCAAGCGGACAGGGGATTGCCTAATGAAAAACTGTTTTTT
NA	TRBV27	TRBJ1-6	NA	CASSLRQGSGSPLHF	TGTGCCAGCAGTTTAAGGCAGGGGAGCGGTTCACCCCTCCACTTT
NA	TRBV5-4	TRBJ2-3	TRBD2	CASSSTSGGFTDTQYF	TGTGCCAGCAGCTCGACTAGCGGGGGATTCACAGATACGCAGTATTTT
NA	TRBV24-1	TRBJ2-3	TRBD1	CATSATDRADTQYF	TGTGCCACCAGTGCTACGGACAGGGCAGATACGCAGTATTTT
NA	TRBV5-8	TRBJ1-1	NA	CASSYDWVNTEAFF	TGTGCCAGCAGCTACGACTGGGTGAACACTGAAGCTTTCTTT
NA	TRBV4-3	TRBJ2-5	NA	CASSQDLARYQETQYF	TGCGCCAGCAGCCAAGATCTAGCGAGGTACCAAGAGACCCAGTACTTC
NA	TRBV2	TRBJ1-2	NA	CASSGVEGYTF	TGTGCCAGCAGCGGTGTAGAAGGCTACACCTTC
NA	TRBV7-2	TRBJ2-7	NA	CASSEGQAPYEQYF	TGTGCCAGCAGCGAGGGACAAGCGCCCTACGAGCAGTACTTC
NA	TRBV7-2	TRBJ1-6	NA	CASSLVAGGGNSPLHF	TGTGCCAGCAGCTTAGTCGCGGGCGGAGGTAATTCACCCCTCCACTTT
NA	TRBV9	TRBJ1-5	NA	CASSPRGEFNQPQHF	TGTGCCAGCAGCCCCAGGGGTGAATTCAATCAGCCCCAGCATTTT
NA	TRBV2	TRBJ1-1	NA	CASTSTRDTEAFF	TGTGCCAGCACGTCCACGAGGGACACTGAAGCTTTCTTT
NA	TRBV2	TRBJ2-5	NA	CASRVESRETQYF	TGTGCCAGCAGGGTGGAGTCGCGGGAGACCCAGTACTTC
NA	TRBV18	TRBJ2-1	NA	CASSPLRGAGYNEQFF	TGTGCCAGCTCACCACTCAGAGGGGCGGGGTACAATGAGCAGTTCTTC
NA	TRBV6-6	TRBJ1-2	NA	CASSYVVEYGYTF	TGTGCCAGCAGTTACGTTGTAGAGTATGGCTACACCTTC
NA	TRBV5-1	TRBJ2-5	NA	CASSFAGRGETQYF	TGCGCCAGCAGCTTCGCAGGGCGAGGCGAGACCCAGTACTTC
NA	TRBV19	TRBJ2-7	NA	CASISYEQYF	TGTGCCAGTATATCCTACGAGCAGTACTTC
once	TRBV30	TRBJ1-4	NA	CAWAENEKLFF	TGTGCCTGGGCCGAGAATGAAAAACTGTTTTTT
NA	TRBV6-1	TRBJ2-6	TRBD1	CASSEATGRAGANVLTF	TGTGCCAGCAGTGAAGCGACAGGGCGGGCGGGGGCCAACGTCCTGACTTTC
NA	TRBV4-3	TRBJ2-7	NA	CASSRETGLYEQYF	TGCGCCAGCAGCCGAGAAACAGGGCTCTACGAGCAGTACTTC
NA	TRBV7-3	TRBJ1-2	TRBD1	CASSPGTGGNIMHPNGYTF	TGTGCCAGCAGCCCCGGGACAGGGGGAAACATTATGCACCCCAACGGCTACACCTTC
once	TRBV29-1	TRBJ2-5	NA	CSVVSSRVGETQYF	TGCAGCGTTGTGTCATCCAGGGTGGGGGAGACCCAGTACTTC
NA	TRBV5-6	TRBJ1-5	NA	CASSLGQVTGQPQHF	TGTGCCAGCAGCTTGGGACAGGTCACGGGTCAGCCCCAGCATTTT
NA	TRBV5-1	TRBJ2-1	NA	CASSSGRGHSRNEQFF	TGCGCCAGCAGCTCCGGACGCGGACACTCTAGAAATGAGCAGTTCTTC
NA	TRBV18	TRBJ2-6	NA	CASSPPWEGAGANVLTF	TGTGCCAGCTCACCACCATGGGAGGGGGCTGGGGCCAACGTCCTGACTTTC
NA	TRBV21-1	TRBJ1-3	NA	CASPQTGAGNTIYF	TGTGCCAGCCCCCAGACAGGGGCAGGAAACACCATATATTTT
NA	TRBV11-2	TRBJ2-1	NA	CASSGGPTIYNEQFF	TGTGCCAGCAGCGGGGGCCCTACGATATACAATGAGCAGTTCTTC
NA	TRBV4-3	TRBJ2-1	TRBD1	CASSQDQGQYNEQFF	TGCGCCAGCAGCCAAGATCAGGGACAGTACAATGAGCAGTTCTTC
NA	TRBV5-4	TRBJ2-5	NA	CASSPGLAQETQYF	TGTGCCAGCAGCCCAGGACTGGCTCAGGAGACCCAGTACTTC
NA	TRBV3-1/TRBV3-2	TRBJ1-6	TRBD1	CASSQGDRASPLHF	TGTGCCAGCAGCCAAGGGGACAGGGCTTCACCCCTCCACTTT
NA	TRBV4-3	TRBJ2-5	NA	CASSQERGTQYF	TGCGCCAGCAGCCAAGAAAGGGGGACCCAGTACTTC
NA	TRBV5-1	TRBJ2-5	TRBD2	CASSLSSSGDRETQYF	TGCGCCAGCAGCTTGTCGTCTAGCGGGGACCGGGAGACCCAGTACTTC
NA	TRBV7-9	TRBJ2-7	TRBD1	CASSPGTGAYEQYF	TGTGCCAGCAGCCCCGGGACAGGAGCCTACGAGCAGTACTTC
NA	TRBV3-1/TRBV3-2	TRBJ1-2	NA	CASSLRALVGYTF	TGTGCCAGCAGCCTACGAGCACTGGTTGGCTACACCTTC
NA	TRBV21-1	TRBJ1-5	NA	CASSKPPRPSQGMPQHF	TGTGCCAGCAGCAAACCCCCAAGGCCGTCACAGGGTATGCCCCAGCATTTT
NA	TRBV6-5	TRBJ2-7	NA	CASRPLERDYEQYF	TGTGCCAGCAGACCCTTGGAGCGAGACTACGAGCAGTACTTC
NA	TRBV6-6	TRBJ1-5	NA	CASNTYGGYQPQHF	TGTGCCAGCAATACGTACGGGGGATATCAGCCCCAGCATTTT
NA	TRBV7-9	TRBJ1-4	TRBD1	CASSLGTGAANEKLFF	TGTGCCAGCAGCCTAGGGACAGGGGCAGCTAATGAAAAACTGTTTTTT
NA	TRBV7-9	TRBJ1-2	NA	CASSLSGINYGYTF	TGTGCCAGCAGCTTGTCAGGAATAAACTATGGCTACACCTTC